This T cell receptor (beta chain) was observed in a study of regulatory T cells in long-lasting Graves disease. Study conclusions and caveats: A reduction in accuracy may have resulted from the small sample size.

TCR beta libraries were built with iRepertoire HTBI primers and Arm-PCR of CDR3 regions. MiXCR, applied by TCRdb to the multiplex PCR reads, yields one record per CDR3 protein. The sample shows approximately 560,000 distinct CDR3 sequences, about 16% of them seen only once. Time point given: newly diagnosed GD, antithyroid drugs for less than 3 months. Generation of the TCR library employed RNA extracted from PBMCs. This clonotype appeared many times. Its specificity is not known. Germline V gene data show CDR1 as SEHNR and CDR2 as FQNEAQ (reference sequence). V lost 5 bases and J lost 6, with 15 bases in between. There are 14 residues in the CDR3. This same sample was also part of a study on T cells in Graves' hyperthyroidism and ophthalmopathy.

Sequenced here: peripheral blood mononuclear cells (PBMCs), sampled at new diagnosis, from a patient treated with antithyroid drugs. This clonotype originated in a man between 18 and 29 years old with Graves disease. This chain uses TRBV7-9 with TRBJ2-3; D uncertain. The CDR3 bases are TGTGCCAGCAGCCCGGAGAGCTCCCGGGATACGCAGTATTTT. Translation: CASSPESSRDTQYF. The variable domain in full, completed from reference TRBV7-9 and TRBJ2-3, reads DTGVSQNPRHKITKRGQNVTFRCDPISEHNRLYWYRQTLGQGPEFLTYFQNEAQLEKSRLLSDRFSAERPKGSFSTLEIQRTEQGDSAMYLCASSPESSRDTQYFGPGTRLTVL.